The next 7 T cell receptor beta chains were all read from a single sample in a study of neurological immune-mediated disorders. MiXCR, applied by TCRdb to the 5' RACE reads, yields one record per CDR3 protein. The table records some 22,000 distinct CDR3 sequences, approximately 15% of them present only once. The sequenced sample consisted of CD8+ T cells from blood. Source of these receptors: a woman between 18 and 29 years old with multiple sclerosis.

This clonotype was observed many times. The chain carries TRBV3-1 and TRBJ2-3; 7 bases agree with TRBD1. Losses at the gene ends were 6 bases for V and 2 bases for J; bases not matched to a gene: 5. Germline V CDR1 and CDR2: LGHDT, YNNKEL (reference sequence). The CDR3 extends over 14 amino acids. The CDR3 loop is CASSRTGTTDTQYF. In nucleotides, the CDR3 is TGTGCCAGCAGTAGGACAGGTACCACAGATACGCAGTATTTT.

This clonotype was observed at least ten times. The chain has TRBV27 and TRBJ2-3; D is possibly TRBD1 or TRBD2 (5 bases each). The CDR3 runs 15 residues. Germline values: CDR1 MNHEY, CDR2 SMNVEV (reference sequence). Trimming removed 1 base from V and 3 bases from J, with 11 bases in between. The CDR3 region is CASSLYPEGTDTQYF. The CDR3 coding sequence is TGTGCCAGCAGTTTATATCCCGAGGGGACAGATACGCAGTATTTT.

This clonotype was observed many times. The chain couples TRBV15 to TRBJ2-7; D could derive from TRBD1 or TRBD2 (5 bases each). The CDR3 length is 11 residues. V lost 11 bases and J lost 3, with 11 bases in between. CDR1 and CDR2 from the germline V gene are LNHNV and YYDKDF (reference sequence). The CDR3 nucleotides are TGTGCCGCTGGGACGGACTACGAGCAGTACTTC. Amino acids: CAAGTDYEQYF.

In its sample, this clonotype was seen many times. The chain carries TRBV20-1 and TRBJ2-1; 8 nucleotides align to TRBD2. The CDR3 contains 14 residues. J lost 4 bases, V lost 1 base, and 3 bases had no gene match. Germline-derived CDR1 and CDR2 are DFQATT and SNEGSKA (reference sequence). The CDR3, as DNA: TGCAGTGCTAGAGTGTCTAGCGGGTACAATGAGCAGTTCTTC. Protein sequence: CSARVSSGYNEQFF.

This clonotype came up many times. This chain connects TRBV12-3 or TRBV12-4 to TRBJ2-7; 9 bases line up with TRBD1. V shed 4 bases and J 4 bases; nucleotides not matched to a gene: 14. The CDR3 is 17 residues long. The CDR3: CASSYGTGGFLLYEQYV. The CDR3 DNA reads TGTGCCAGCAGTTATGGTACAGGGGGCTTTTTGCTGTACGAGCAGTACGTC.

The chain has TRBV19 and TRBJ2-1; TRBD2 might be the D (5 bases). CDR1 LNHDA and CDR2 SQIVND come from the germline V gene (reference sequence). Deletions cut 1 base from V and 2 bases from J, with 9 bases between. The CDR3 covers 15 residues. CDR3 amino acids: CASSIGRGTYNEQFF. The CDR3, as DNA: TGTGCCAGTAGTATAGGACGGGGAACCTACAATGAGCAGTTCTTC. Full variable domain (rest looked up from reference TRBV19 and TRBJ2-1): DGGITQSPKYLFRKEGQNVTLSCEQNLNHDAMYWYRQDPGQGLRLIYYSQIVNDFQKGDIAEGYSVSREKKESFPLTVTSAQKNPTAFYLCASSIGRGTYNEQFFGPGTRLTVL.

This clonotype appeared many times. The chain links TRBV29-1 to TRBJ1-1, with a possible D match to TRBD1 (5 bases). The CDR3 runs 14 residues. Germline V gives CDR1 SQVTM, CDR2 ANQGSEA. V gave up 1 base and J gave up 1 base, with 10 bases separating them. In DNA, the CDR3 is TGCAGCGTTGAAGGGGGGGGAAAGAACACTGAAGCTTTCTTT. Its translation is CSVEGGGKNTEAFF.